This T cell receptor beta chain comes out of a study of T-cell reconstitution after alpha-beta-depleted transplantation in children. Study-wide results and limits: About two months after transplant, alpha-beta T cells reportedly came from several hundred expanded graft clones.

About this clonotype: Its cognate antigen is unknown. A much larger clone is a single base away; this may be a read error.

Germline CDR1 SGHRS, CDR2 YFSETQ. The CDR3 spans 9 residues. During its preparation, the TCRbeta library received unique molecular identifiers. TCRdb called the PCR reads again in MiXCR, with one record for every CDR3 protein. The sample carries 490,000 or so distinct CDR3 sequences, roughly a tenth recorded once. This specimen was PBMCs, taken before TCRalphabeta/CD19-depleted stem cell transplant. The source of this sequence is a child aged 2-15 years with inherited bone marrow failure, due to receive a stem cell transplant. This chain joins TRBV5-1 and TRBJ2-1; weak D call: TRBD1 (6 bases). The CDR3 region is CPSDRMQFF. The DNA for the CDR3 is TGCCCCAGCGACAGGATGCAGTTCTTC.